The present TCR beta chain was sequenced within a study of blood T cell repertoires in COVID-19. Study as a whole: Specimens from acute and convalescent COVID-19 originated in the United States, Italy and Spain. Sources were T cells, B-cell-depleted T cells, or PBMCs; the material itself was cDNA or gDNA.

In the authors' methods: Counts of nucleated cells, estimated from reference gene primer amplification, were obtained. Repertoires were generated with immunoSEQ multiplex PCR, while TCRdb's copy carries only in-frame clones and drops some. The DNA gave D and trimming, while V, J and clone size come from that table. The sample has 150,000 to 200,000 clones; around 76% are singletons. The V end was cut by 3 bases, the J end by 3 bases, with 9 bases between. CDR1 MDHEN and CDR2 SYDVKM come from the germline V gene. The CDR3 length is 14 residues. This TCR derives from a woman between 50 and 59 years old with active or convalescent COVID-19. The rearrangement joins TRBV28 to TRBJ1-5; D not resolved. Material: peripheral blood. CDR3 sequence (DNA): TGTGCCAGCAGTTTTGAAATGGCCAATCAGCCCCAGCATTTT. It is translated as CASSFEMANQPQHF.